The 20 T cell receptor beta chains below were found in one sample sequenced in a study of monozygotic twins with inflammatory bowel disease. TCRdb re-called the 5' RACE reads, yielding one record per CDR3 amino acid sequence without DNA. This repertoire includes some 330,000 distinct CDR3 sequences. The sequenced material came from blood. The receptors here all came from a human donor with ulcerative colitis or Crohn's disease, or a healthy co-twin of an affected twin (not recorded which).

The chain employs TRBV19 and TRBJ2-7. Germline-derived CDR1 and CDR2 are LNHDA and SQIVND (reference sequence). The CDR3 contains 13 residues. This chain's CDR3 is CASSDTRVYEQYF.

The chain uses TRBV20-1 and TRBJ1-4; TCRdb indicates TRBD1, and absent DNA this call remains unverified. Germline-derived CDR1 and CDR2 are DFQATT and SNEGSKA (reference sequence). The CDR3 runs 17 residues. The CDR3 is CSARDPGQGPLNEKLFF.

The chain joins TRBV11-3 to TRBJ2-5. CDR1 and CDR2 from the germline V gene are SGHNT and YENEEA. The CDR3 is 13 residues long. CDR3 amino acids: CASSEDGRQTQYF.

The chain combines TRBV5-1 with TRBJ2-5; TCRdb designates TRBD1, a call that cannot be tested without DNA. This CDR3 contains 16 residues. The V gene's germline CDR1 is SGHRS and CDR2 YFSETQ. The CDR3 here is CASSRLLGTEQETQYF.

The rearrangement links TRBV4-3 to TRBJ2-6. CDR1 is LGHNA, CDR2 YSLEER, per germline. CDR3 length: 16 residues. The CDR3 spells CASSQEQSSGANVLTF.

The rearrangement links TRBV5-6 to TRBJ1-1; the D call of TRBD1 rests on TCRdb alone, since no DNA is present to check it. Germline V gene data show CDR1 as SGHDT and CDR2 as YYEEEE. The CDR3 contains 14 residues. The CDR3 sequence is CASSFTDRRTEAFF.

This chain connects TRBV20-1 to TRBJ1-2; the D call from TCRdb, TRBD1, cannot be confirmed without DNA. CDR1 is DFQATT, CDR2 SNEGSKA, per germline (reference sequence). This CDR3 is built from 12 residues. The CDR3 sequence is CRYPGTGYGYTF.

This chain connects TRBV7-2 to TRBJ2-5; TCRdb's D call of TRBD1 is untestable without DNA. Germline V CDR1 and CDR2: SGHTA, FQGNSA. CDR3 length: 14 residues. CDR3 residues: CASRAGTGVETQYF.

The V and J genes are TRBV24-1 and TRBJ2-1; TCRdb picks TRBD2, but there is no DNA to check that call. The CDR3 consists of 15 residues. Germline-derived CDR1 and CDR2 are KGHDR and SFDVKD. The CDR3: CATSEGGRTRDEQFF.

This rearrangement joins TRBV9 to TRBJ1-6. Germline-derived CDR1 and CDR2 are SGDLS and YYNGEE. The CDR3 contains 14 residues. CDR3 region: CASSVGPEGSPLHF. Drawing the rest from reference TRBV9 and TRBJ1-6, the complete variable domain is DSGVTQTPKHLITATGQRVTLRCSPRSGDLSVYWYQQSLDQGLQFLIQYYNGEERAKGNILERFSAQQFPDLHSELNLSSLELGDSALYFCASSVGPEGSPLHFGNGTRLTVT.

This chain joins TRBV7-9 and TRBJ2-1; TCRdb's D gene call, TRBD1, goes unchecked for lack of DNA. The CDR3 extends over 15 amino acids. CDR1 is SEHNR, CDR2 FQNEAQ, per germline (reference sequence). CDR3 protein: CASSLGDAEYNEQFF.

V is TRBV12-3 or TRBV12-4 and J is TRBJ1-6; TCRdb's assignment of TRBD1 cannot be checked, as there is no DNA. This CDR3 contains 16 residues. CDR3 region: CASSRQGGLYNSPLHF.

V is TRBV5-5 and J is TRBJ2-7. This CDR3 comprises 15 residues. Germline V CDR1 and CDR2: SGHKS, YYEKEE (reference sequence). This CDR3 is CASSFRVTDSYEQYF.

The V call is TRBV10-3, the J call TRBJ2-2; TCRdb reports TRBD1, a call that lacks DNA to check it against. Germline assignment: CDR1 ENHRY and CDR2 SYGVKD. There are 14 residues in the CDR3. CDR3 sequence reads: CAIKSRQGPGELFF.

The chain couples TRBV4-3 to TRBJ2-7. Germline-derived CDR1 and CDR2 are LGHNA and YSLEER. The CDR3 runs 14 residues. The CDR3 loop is CASSPDLGSYEQYF.

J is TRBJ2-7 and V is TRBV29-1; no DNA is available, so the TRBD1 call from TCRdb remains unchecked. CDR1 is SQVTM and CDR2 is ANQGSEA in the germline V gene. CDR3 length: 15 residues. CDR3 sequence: CSVAPGQGSVNEQYF.

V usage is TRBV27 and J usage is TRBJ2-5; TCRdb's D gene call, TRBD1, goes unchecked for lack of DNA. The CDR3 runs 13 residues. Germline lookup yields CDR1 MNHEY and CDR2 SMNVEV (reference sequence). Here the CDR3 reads CASSGGQIETQYF.

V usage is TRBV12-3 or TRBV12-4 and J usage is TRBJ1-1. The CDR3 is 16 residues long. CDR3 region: CASSLKRPARVTEAFF.

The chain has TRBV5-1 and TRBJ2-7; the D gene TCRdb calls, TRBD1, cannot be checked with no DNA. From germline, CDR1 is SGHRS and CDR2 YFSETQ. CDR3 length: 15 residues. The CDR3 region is CASSHGGQASYEQYF.

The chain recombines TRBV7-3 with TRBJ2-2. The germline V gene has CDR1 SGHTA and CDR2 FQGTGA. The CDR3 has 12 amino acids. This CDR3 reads CARDQNTGELFF.